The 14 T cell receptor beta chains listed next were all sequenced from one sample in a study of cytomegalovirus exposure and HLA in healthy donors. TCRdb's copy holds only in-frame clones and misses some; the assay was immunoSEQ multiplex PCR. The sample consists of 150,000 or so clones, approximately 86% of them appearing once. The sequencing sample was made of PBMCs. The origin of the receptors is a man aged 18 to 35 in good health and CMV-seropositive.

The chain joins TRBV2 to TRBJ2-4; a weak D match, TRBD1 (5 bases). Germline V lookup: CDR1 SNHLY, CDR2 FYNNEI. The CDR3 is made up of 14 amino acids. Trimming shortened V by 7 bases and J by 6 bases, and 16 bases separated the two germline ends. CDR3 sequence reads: CASMSDSQGNIQYF. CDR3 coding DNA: TGTGCCAGCATGTCCGACAGTCAGGGAAACATTCAGTACTTC.

The chain's CDR3 is CASRTGGEDTEAFF. CDR3 DNA sequence: TGTGCCAGTAGGACAGGGGGCGAGGACACTGAAGCTTTCTTT. The chain recombines TRBV19 with TRBJ1-1, with 10 bases aligning to TRBD1. V lost 6 bases, J lost 3 bases, and 4 bases stayed unmatched. This CDR3 has 14 amino acids. CDR1 is LNHDA and CDR2 is SQIVND in the germline V gene (reference sequence).

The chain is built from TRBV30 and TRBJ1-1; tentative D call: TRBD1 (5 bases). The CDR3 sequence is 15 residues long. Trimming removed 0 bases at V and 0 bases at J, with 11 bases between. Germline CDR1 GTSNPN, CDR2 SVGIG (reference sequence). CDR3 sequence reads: CAWSVRGTMNTEAFF. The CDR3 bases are TGTGCCTGGAGTGTACGGGGGACCATGAACACTGAAGCTTTCTTT.

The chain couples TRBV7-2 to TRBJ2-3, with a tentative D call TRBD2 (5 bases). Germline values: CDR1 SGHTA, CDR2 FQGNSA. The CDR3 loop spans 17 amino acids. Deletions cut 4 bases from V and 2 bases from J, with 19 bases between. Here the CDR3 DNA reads TGTGCCAGCAGCTACAATTGGACGATCGGGAACACAGATACGCAGTATTTT. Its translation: CASSYNWTIGNTDTQYF.

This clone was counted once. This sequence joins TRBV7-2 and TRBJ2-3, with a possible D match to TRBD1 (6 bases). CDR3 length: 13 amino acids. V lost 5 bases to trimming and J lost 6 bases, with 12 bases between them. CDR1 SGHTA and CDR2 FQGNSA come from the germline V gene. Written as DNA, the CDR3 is TGTGCCAGCAGCCCGGGGACATCGGATACGCAGTATTTT. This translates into CASSPGTSDTQYF.

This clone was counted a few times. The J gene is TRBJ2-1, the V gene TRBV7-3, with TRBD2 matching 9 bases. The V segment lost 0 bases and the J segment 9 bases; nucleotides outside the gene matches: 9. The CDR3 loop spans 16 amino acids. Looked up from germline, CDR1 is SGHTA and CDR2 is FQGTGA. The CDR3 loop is CASSLTSGTSWGEQFF. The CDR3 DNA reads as TGTGCCAGCAGCTTAACGTCGGGGACTAGCTGGGGTGAGCAGTTCTTC.

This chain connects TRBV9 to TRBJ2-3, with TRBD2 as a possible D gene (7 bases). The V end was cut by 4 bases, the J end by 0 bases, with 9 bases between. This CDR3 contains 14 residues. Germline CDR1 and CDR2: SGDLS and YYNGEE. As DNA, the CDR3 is TGTGCCAGCAGCCGGGGGGCCAGCACAGATACGCAGTATTTT. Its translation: CASSRGASTDTQYF.

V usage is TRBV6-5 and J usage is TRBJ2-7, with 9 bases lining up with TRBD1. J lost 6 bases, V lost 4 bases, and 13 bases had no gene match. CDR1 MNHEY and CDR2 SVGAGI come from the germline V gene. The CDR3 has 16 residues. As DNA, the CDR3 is TGTGCCAGCAGTTCTCCCCGACAGGGGGGAGGACTCGAGCAGTACTTC. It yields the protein CASSSPRQGGGLEQYF.

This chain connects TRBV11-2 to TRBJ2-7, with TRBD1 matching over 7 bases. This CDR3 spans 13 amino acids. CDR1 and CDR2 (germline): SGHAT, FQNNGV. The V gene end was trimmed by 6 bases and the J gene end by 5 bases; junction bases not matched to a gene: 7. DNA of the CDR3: TGTGCCAGCAGTTGGAAACAGGGGAACGAGCAGTACTTC. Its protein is CASSWKQGNEQYF.

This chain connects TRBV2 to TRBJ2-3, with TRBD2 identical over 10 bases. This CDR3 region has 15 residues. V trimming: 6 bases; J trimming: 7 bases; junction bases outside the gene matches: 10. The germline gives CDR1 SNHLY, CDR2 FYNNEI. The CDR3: CASSPQRGGGNTQYF. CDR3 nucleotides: TGTGCCAGCAGCCCCCAGCGGGGGGGCGGCAATACGCAGTATTTT.

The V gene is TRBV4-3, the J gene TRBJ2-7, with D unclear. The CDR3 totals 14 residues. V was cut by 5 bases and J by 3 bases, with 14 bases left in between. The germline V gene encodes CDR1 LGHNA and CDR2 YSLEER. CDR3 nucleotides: TGCGCCAGCAGCGCCCGGGTAGGCGACTACGAGCAGTACTTC. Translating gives CASSARVGDYEQYF.

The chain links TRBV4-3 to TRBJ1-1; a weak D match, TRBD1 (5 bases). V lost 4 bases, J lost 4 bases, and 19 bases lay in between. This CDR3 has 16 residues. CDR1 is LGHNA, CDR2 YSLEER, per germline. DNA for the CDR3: TGCGCCAGCAGCCGGAGACCCCCGGGCGGGGGCACTGAAGCTTTCTTT. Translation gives CASSRRPPGGGTEAFF.

For the CDR3, the DNA is TGCGCCAGCAGCCAGACAGGGTCAGCACCTTCACCCCTCCACTTT. The encoded protein is CASSQTGSAPSPLHF. The rearrangement links TRBV5-1 to TRBJ1-6, with 7 bases lining up with TRBD1. V gave up 4 bases and J gave up 9 bases; unmatched junction bases: 10. The CDR3 loop spans 15 amino acids. CDR1 is SGHRS and CDR2 is YFSETQ in the germline V gene.

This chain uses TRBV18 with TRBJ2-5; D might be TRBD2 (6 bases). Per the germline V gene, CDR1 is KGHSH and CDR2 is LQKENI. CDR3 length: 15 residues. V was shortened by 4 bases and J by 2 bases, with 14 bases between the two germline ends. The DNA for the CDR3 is TGTGCCAGCTCACTCCGGGACTCCCGGCAAGAGACCCAGTACTTC. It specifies CASSLRDSRQETQYF.